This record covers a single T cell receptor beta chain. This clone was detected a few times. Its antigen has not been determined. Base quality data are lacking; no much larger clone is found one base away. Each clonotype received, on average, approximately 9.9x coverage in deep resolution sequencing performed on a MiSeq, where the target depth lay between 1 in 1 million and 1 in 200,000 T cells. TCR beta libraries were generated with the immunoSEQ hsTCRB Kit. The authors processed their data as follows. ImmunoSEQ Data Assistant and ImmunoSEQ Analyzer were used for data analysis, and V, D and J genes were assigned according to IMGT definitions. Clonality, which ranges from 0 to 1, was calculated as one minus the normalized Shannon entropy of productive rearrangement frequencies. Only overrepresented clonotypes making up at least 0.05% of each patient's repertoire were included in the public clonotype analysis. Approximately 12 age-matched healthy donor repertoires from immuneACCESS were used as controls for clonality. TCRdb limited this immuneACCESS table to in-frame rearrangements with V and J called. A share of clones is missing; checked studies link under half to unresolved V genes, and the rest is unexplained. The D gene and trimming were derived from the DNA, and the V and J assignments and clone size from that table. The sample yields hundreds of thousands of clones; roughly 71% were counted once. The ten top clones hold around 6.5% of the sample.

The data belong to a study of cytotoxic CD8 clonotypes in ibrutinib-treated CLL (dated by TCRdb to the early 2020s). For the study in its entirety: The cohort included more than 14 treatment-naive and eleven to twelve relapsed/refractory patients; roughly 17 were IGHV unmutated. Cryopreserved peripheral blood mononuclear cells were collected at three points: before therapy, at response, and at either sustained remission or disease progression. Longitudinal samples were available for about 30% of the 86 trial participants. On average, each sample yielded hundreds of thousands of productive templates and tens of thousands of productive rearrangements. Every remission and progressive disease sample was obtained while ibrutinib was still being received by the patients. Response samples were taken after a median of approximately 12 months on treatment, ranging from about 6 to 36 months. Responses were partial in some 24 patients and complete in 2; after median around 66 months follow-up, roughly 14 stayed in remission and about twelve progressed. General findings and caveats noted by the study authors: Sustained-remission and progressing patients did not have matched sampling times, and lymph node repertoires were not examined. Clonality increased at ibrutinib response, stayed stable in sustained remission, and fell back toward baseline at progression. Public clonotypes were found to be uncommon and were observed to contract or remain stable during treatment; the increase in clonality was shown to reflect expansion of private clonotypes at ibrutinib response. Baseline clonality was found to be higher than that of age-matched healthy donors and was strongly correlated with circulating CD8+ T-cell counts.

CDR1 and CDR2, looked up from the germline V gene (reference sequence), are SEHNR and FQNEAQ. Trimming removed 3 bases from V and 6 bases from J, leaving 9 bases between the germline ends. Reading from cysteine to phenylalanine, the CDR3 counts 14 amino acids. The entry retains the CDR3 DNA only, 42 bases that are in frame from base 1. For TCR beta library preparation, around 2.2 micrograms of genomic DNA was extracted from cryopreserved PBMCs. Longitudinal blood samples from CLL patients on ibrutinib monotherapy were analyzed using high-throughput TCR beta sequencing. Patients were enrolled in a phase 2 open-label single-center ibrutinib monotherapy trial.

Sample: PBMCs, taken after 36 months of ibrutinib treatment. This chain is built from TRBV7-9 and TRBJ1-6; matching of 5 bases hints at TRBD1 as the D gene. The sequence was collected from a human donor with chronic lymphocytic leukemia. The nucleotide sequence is TGTGCCAGCAGCTTTCCAGGGCGTAATTCACCCCTCCACTTT. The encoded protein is CASSFPGRNSPLHF.